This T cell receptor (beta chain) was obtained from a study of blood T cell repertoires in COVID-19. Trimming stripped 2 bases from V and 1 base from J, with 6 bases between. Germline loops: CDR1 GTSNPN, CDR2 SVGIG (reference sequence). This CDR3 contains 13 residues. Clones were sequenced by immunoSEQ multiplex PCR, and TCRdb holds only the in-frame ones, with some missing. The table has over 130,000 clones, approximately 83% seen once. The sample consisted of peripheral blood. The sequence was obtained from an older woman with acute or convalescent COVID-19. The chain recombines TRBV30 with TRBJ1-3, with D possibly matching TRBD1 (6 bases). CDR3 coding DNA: TGTGCCTGGAGTACAGGGTCTGGAAACACCATATATTTT. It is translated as CAWSTGSGNTIYF.